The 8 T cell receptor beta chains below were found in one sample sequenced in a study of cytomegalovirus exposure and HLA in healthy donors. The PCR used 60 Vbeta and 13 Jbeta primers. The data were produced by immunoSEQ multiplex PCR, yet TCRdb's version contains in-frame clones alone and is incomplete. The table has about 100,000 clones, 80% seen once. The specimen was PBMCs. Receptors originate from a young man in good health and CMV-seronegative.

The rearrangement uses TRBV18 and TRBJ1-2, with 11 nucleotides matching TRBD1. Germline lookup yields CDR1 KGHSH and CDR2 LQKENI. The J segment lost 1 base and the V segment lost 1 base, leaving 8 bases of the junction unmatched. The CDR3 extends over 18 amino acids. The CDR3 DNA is TGTGCCAGCTCACCACTTGGACAGGGGGCGTTCGGTAACTATGGCTACACCTTC. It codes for CASSPLGQGAFGNYGYTF.

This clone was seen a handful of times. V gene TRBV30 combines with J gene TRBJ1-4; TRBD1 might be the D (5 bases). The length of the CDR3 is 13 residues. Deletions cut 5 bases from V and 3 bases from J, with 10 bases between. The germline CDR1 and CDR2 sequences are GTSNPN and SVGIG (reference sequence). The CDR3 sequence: CAWGRVPNEKLFF. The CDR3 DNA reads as TGTGCCTGGGGCAGGGTTCCTAATGAAAAACTGTTTTTT.

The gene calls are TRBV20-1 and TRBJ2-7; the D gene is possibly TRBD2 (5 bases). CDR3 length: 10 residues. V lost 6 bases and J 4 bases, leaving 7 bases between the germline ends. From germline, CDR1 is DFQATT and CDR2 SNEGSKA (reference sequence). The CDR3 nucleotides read TGCAGTGCGGGAGCATACGAGCAGTACTTC. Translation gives CSAGAYEQYF.

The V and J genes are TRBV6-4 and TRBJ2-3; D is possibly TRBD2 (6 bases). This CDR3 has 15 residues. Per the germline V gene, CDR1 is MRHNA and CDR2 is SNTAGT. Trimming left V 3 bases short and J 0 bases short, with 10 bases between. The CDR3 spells CASSEDSGSTDTQYF. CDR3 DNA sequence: TGTGCCAGCAGTGAAGACAGCGGGAGCACAGATACGCAGTATTTT.

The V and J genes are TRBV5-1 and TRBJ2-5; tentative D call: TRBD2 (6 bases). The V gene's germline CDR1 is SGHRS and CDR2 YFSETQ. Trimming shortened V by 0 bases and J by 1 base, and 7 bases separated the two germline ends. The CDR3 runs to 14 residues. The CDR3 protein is CASSLGDFQETQYF. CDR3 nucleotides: TGCGCCAGCAGCTTGGGGGACTTCCAAGAGACCCAGTACTTC. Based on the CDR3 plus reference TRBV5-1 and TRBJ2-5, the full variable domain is KAGVTQTPRYLIKTRGQQVTLSCSPISGHRSVSWYQQTPGQGLQFLFEYFSETQRNKGNFPGRFSGRQFSNSRSEMNVSTLELGDSALYLCASSLGDFQETQYFGPGTRLLVL.

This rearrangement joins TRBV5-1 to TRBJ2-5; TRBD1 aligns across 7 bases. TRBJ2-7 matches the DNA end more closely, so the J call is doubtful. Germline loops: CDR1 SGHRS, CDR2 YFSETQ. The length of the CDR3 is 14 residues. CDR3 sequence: CASSYRDRSYEQYF. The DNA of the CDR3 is TGCGCCAGCAGCTACCGGGACAGATCCTACGAGCAGTACTTC.

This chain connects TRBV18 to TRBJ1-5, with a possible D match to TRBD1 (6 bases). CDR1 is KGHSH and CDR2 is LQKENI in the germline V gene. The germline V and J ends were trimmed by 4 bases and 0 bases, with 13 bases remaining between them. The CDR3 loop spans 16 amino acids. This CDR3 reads CASSHETGNSNQPQHF. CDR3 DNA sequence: TGTGCCAGCTCACACGAGACAGGTAATAGCAATCAGCCCCAGCATTTT. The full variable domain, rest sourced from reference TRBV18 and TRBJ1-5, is NAGVMQNPRHLVRRRGQEARLRCSPMKGHSHVYWYRQLPEEGLKFMVYLQKENIIDESGMPKERFSAEFPKEGPSILRIQQVVRGDSAAYFCASSHETGNSNQPQHFGDGTRLSIL.

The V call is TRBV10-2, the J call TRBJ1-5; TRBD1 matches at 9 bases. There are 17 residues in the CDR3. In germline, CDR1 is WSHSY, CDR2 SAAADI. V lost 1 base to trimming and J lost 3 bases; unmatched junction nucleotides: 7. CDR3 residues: CASSEFGDRGVNQPQHF. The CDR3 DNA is TGCGCCAGCAGTGAGTTTGGCGACAGGGGGGTCAATCAGCCCCAGCATTTT.